The T cell receptor (beta chain) described here comes from a study of T cells after somatic rescue of genetic block. Germline CDR1 and CDR2: SGHTA and FQGNSA. Between the trimmed V and J ends, which lost 2 bases and 3 bases, there was a span of 8 bases. CDR3 size: 13 residues. Sequencing was performed with immunoSEQ multiplex PCR; in TCRdb, only in-frame clones are kept and a portion is missing. The data contain tens of thousands of clones, under 95% of them singletons. J is TRBJ2-7 and V is TRBV7-2; no clear D gene. The source of this sequence is a man younger than 45. Sequenced input: peripheral blood mononuclear cells (PBMCs). CDR3 in amino acids: CASSLISGYEQYF. The DNA of the CDR3 is TGTGCCAGCAGCTTAATTTCGGGCTACGAGCAGTACTTC.